This TCR beta chain was documented in a study of blood T cell repertoires in COVID-19. Study-wide context: Whether acute or convalescent, the COVID-19 samples came from the United States, Italy and Spain. T cells, B-cell-depleted T cells, or PBMCs supplied cDNA or gDNA.

Unmatched junction bases numbered 10, after V lost 3 bases and J lost 5 bases. The V gene's germline CDR1 is MGHRA and CDR2 YSYEKL. CDR3 length: 15 residues. Under the authors' procedure: Amplification with reference gene primers provided the estimates of nucleated cell counts. Clones were sequenced by immunoSEQ multiplex PCR, and TCRdb holds only the in-frame ones, with some missing. The V and J calls and clone size are taken from that table; D and trimming were inferred from the DNA. The repertoire holds approximately 300,000 clones, 75% to 95% seen once, with 6.5% to 8% in the top ten. Followed over time, Seattle patients had been enrolled while infection was active.

The source material was peripheral blood. The chain uses TRBV4-1 and TRBJ2-7; TRBD1 aligns across 7 bases. The receptor comes from a woman in her 30s with COVID-19, enrolled during active disease. The CDR3 region has the DNA TGCGCCAGCAGCCAGGCATTGAGGGGGCGCGACGAGCAGTACTTC. It yields the protein CASSQALRGRDEQYF.